In this sample, the clone carrying this T cell receptor (beta chain) turned up once. This may stem from a read error, because a much larger clone lies one nucleotide away. No conserved phenylalanine or tryptophan is present at the end of the CDR3, so a read error is the likely explanation. In a multiplex PCR, 32 V and 13 J primers amplified TCR beta CDR3. Each CDR3 protein is one row after TCRdb ran MiXCR on the multiplex PCR reads. The sample records fewer than 15,000 distinct CDR3 sequences, around 28% being singletons. Template material for each sample was 600 to 750 ng of bulk tumor genomic DNA. Biopsy collection occurred during surgery, with several far-apart biopsies per primary tumor. These patients got curative surgery after being newly diagnosed with untreated non-small cell lung cancer. This entry comes from a study of immune heterogeneity within non-small cell lung tumors. Study context: Of all tumors, 4 turned out to be squamous cell carcinomas, more than 9 were non-squamous carcinomas and 1 was not otherwise specified.

The CDR3 contains 14 residues. V lost 8 bases and J lost 5; bases outside the gene matches: 8. CDR1 and CDR2 (germline): MNHEY, SVGEGT. This TCR came from a man aged 35-49 years with non-small cell lung cancer. Sequenced material: lung tumor tissue. The chain uses TRBV6-2 or TRBV6-3 and TRBJ2-1; 8 bases align to TRBD2. In DNA, the CDR3 is TGTGCCAGCGGAACAAGCGGGAGCCACAATGAGCAGTTCCTC. Translating gives CASGTSGSHNEQFL.